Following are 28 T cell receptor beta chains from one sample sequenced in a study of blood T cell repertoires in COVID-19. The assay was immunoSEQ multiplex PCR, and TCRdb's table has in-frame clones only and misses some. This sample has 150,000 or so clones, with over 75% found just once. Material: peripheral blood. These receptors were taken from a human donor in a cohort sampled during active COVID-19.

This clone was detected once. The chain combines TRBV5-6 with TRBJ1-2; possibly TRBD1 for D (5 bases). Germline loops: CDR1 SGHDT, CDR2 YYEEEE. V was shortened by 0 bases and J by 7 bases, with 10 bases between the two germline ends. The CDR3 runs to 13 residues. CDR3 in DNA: TGTGCCAGCAGCTTGGCAGGGTTCAGTGGCTACACCTTC. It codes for CASSLAGFSGYTF.

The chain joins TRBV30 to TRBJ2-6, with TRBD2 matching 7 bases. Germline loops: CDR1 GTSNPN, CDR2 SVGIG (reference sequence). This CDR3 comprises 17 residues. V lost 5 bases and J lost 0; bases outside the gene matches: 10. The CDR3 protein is CAWYPSGLISGANVLTF. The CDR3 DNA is TGTGCCTGGTATCCTAGCGGACTTATCTCTGGGGCCAACGTCCTGACTTTC. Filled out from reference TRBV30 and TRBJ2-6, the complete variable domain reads SQTIHQWPATLVQPVGSPLSLECTVEGTSNPNLYWYRQAAGRGLQLLFYSVGIGQISSEVPQNLSASRPQDRQFILSSKKLLLSDSGFYLCAWYPSGLISGANVLTFGAGSRLTVL.

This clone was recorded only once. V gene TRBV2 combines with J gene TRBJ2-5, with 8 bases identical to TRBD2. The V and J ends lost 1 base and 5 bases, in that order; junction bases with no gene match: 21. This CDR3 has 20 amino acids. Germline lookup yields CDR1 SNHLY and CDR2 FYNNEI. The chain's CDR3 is CASSEVGGIGAGVDGETQYF. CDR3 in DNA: TGTGCCAGCAGTGAAGTCGGGGGGATAGGAGCGGGAGTTGATGGCGAGACCCAGTACTTC.

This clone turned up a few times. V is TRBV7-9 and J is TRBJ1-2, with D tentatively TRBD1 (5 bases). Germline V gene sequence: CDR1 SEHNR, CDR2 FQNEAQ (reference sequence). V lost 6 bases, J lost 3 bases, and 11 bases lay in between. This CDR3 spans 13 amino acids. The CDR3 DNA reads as TGTGCCAGCAGGTTGGACACCGACTATGGCTACACCTTC. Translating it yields CASRLDTDYGYTF.

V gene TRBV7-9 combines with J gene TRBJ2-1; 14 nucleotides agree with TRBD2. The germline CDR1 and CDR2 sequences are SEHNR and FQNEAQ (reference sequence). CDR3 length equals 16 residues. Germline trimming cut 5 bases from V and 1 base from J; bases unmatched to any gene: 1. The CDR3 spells CASSRLAGGSYNEQFF. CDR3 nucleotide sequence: TGTGCCAGCAGCAGACTAGCGGGAGGGTCCTACAATGAGCAGTTCTTC.

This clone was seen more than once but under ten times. The DNA of the CDR3 is TGTGCCAGCAGCGTAGCCCTAACCGGGACAGCCTATGGCTACACCTTC. It encodes CASSVALTGTAYGYTF. V gene TRBV9 combines with J gene TRBJ1-2, with 7 nucleotides matching TRBD1. The V gene's germline CDR1 is SGDLS and CDR2 YYNGEE. V dropped 0 bases and J dropped 4; count of bases not matched to a gene: 9. The CDR3 is made up of 16 amino acids.

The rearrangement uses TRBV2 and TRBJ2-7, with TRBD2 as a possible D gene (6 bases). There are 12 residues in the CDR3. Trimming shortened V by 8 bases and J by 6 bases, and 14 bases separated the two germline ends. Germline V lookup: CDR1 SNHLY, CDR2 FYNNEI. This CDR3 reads CASVRDSGEQYF. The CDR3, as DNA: TGTGCCAGCGTCCGGGACTCGGGCGAGCAGTACTTC. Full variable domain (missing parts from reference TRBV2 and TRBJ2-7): EPEVTQTPSHQVTQMGQEVILRCVPISNHLYFYWYRQILGQKVEFLVSFYNNEISEKSEIFDDQFSVERPDGSNFTLKIRSTKLEDSAMYFCASVRDSGEQYFGPGTRLTVT.

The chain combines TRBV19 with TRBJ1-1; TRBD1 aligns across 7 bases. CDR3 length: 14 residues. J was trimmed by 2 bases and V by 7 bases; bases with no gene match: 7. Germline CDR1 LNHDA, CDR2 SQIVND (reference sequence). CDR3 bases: TGTGCCAGTACCCAGGGACAGATTAACACTGAAGCTTTCTTT. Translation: CASTQGQINTEAFF.

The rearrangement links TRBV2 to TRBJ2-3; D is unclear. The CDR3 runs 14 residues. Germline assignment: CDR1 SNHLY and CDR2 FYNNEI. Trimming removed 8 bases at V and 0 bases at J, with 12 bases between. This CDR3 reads CASLLESSTDTQYF. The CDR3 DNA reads TGTGCCAGCTTACTGGAGTCTAGCACAGATACGCAGTATTTT.

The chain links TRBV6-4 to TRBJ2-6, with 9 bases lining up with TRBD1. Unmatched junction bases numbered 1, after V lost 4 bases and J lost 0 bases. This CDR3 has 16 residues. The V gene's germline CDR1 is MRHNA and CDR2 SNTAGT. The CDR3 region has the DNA TGTGCCAGCAGTGGGACAGGGGACTCTGGGGCCAACGTCCTGACTTTC. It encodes CASSGTGDSGANVLTF.

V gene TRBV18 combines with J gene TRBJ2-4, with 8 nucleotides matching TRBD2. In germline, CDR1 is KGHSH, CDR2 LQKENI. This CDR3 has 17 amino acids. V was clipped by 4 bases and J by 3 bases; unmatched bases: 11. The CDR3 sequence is CASSLQAGTRGKNIQYF. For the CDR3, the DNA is TGTGCCAGCTCACTCCAGGCCGGGACTAGAGGCAAAAACATTCAGTACTTC.

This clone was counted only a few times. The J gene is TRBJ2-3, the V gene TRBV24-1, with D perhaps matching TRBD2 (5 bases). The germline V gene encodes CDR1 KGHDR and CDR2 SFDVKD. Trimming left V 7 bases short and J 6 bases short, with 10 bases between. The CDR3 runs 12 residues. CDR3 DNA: TGTGCCACCAGCCTAGCTGGGGATACGCAGTATTTT. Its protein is CATSLAGDTQYF.

CDR3 sequence: CASSSGGPTGELFF. The CDR3 coding sequence is TGTGCCAGCAGCTCTGGAGGGCCGACCGGGGAGCTGTTTTTT. The V and J genes are TRBV5-4 and TRBJ2-2; D perhaps matches TRBD2 (6 bases). The CDR3 consists of 14 residues. From germline, CDR1 is SGHNT and CDR2 YYREEE (reference sequence). The V and J ends lost 3 bases and 5 bases respectively, with 11 bases between them. Variable domain in full (rest from reference TRBV5-4 and TRBJ2-2): ETGVTQSPTHLIKTRGQQVTLRCSSQSGHNTVSWYQQALGQGPQFIFQYYREEENGRGNFPPRFSGLQFPNYSSELNVNALELDDSALYLCASSSGGPTGELFFGEGSRLTVL.

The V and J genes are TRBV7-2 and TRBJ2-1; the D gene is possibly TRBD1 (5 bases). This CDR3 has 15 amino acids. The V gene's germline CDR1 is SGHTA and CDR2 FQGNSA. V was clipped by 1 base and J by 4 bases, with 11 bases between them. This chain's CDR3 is CASSLEATEYNEQFF. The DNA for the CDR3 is TGTGCCAGCAGCTTAGAGGCGACAGAATACAATGAGCAGTTCTTC.

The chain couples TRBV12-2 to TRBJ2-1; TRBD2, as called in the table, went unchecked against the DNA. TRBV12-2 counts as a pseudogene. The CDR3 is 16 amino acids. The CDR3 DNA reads TGTGCAAGTCGCTTAGCTGGAGCGGGAGGGCACAATGAGCAGTTCTTC. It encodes CASRLAGAGGHNEQFF.

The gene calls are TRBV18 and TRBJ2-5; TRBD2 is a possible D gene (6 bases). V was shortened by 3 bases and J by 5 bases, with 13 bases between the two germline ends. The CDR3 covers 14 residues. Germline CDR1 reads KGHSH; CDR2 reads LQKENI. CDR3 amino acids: CASSPNFGRETQYF. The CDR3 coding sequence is TGTGCCAGCTCACCGAATTTTGGGAGGGAGACCCAGTACTTC.

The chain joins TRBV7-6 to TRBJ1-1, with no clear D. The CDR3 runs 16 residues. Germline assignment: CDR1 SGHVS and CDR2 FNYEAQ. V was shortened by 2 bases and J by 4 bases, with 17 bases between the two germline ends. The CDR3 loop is CASSLSVSSRFTEAFF. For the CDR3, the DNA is TGTGCCAGCAGCTTAAGTGTCTCAAGCCGATTCACTGAAGCTTTCTTT. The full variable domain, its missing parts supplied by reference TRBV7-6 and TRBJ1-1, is GAGVSQSPRYKVTKRGQDVALRCDPISGHVSLYWYRQALGQGPEFLTYFNYEAQQDKSGLPNDRFSAERPEGSISTLTIQRTEQRDSAMYRCASSLSVSSRFTEAFFGQGTRLTVV.

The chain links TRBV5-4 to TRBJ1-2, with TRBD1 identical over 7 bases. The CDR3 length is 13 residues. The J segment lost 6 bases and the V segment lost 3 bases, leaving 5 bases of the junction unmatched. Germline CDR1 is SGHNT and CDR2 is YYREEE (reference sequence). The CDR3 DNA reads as TGTGCCAGCAGCTCACCCACAGGGGATGGCTACACCTTC. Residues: CASSSPTGDGYTF.

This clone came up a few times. The CDR3 spells CASSPTGLQPQHF. CDR3 nucleotide sequence: TGTGCCAGCAGCCCGACAGGGTTACAGCCCCAGCATTTT. V is TRBV3-1 (or the pseudogene TRBV3-2) and J is TRBJ1-5; TRBD1 matches at 7 bases. Germline assignment: CDR1 LGHDT and CDR2 YNNKEL (reference sequence). This CDR3 comprises 13 residues. V trimming: 4 bases; J trimming: 7 bases; junction bases outside the gene matches: 4.

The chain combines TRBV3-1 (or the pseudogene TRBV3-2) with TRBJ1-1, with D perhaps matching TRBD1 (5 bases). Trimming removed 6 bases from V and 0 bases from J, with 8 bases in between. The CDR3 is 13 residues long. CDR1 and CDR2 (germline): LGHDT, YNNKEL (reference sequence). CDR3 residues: CASRQAMNTEAFF. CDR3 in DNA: TGTGCCAGCAGACAGGCGATGAACACTGAAGCTTTCTTT.

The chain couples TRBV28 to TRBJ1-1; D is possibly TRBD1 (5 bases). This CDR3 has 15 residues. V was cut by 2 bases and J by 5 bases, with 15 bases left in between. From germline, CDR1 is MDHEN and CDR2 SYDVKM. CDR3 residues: CASSLIVAGRTEAFF. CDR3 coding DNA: TGTGCCAGCAGTTTAATCGTGGCAGGGAGGACTGAAGCTTTCTTT.

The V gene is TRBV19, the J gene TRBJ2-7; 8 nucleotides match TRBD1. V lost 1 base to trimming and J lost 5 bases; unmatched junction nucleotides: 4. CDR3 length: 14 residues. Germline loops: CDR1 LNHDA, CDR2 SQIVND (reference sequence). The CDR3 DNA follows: TGTGCCAGTAGTATAGGGGCGACAGGGGACGAGCAGTACTTC. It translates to CASSIGATGDEQYF.

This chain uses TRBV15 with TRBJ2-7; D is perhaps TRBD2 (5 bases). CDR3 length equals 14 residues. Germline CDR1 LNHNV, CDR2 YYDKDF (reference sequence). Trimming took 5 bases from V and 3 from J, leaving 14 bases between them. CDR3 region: CATSARGGVYEQYF. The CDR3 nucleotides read TGTGCCACCAGCGCACGGGGTGGGGTCTACGAGCAGTACTTC.

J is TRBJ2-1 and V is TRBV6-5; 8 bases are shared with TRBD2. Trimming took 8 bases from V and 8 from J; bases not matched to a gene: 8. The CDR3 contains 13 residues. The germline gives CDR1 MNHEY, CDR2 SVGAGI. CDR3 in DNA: TGTGCCAGCGGCGGACTAGCCACTGATGAGCAGTTCTTC. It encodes CASGGLATDEQFF.

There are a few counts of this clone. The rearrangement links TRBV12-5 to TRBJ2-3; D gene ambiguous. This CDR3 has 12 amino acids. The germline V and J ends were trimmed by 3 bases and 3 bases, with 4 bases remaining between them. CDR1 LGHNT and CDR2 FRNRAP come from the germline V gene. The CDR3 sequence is CASGFATDTQYF. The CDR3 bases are TGTGCTAGTGGTTTCGCGACAGATACGCAGTATTTT.

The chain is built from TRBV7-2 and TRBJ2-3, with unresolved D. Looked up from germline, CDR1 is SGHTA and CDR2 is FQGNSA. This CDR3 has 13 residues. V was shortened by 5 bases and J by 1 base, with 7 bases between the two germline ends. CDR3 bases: TGTGCCAGCAGCCCTCGAGGCACAGATACGCAGTATTTT. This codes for CASSPRGTDTQYF.

The CDR3 coding sequence is TGTGCCAGCACTTCGACAGAAACCTACTCACCCCTCCACTTT. Amino acids: CASTSTETYSPLHF. This chain connects TRBV2 to TRBJ1-6; the D gene is possibly TRBD1 (5 bases). Germline CDR1 and CDR2: SNHLY and FYNNEI. CDR3 length: 14 residues. V was cut by 7 bases and J by 10 bases, with 17 bases left in between.

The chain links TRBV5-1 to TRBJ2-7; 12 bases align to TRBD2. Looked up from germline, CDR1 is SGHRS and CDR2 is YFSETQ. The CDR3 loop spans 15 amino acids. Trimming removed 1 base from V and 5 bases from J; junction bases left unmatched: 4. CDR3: CASSLLAGGPNEQYF. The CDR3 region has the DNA TGCGCCAGCAGCTTGCTAGCGGGAGGGCCCAACGAGCAGTACTTC.